This T cell receptor beta chain came from a study of blood T cells in healthy people across ages (dated by TCRdb to the mid-2010s). Some background on the complete study: Template switching captured roughly one uniquely barcoded TCR beta cDNA molecule per two T cells in model experiments. To track age-related changes in TCR beta repertoire diversity, the study relied on deep sequencing normalized with unique cDNA molecular identifiers. The donors were divided into four age groups: young (average about 16 years), middle-aged (about 41), aged (approximately 64) and long-lived (around 80). For two donors (one aged 18 to 29 and one aged 80 or older), the study analyzed two additional independent replicas of 1 million unique cDNA reads from the same blood draw. Broader findings and caveats from the paper: Observed TCR beta diversity correlated strongly with the percentage of naive T cells measured by flow cytometry. Donor CMV infection status was unknown, potentially confounding age-related changes in expanded clonotypes. As age increased, observed TCR beta diversity per million T cells dropped in a roughly linear way, and a significant reduction was already evident by age roughly 36. Compared with the aged group, the long-lived group had more naive CD4+ T cells, fewer expanded clones and increased TCR diversity, suggesting age selection. Since profiling was done on bulk unsorted PBMCs, naive and antigen-experienced compartments could not be conclusively compared. Estimates of total diversity based on one million sequenced T cells were considered lower bounds and underestimates.

The table lists this clonotype with a few counts. The antigen this receptor binds is unknown. Per-base qualities were not stored, and no clone one base away is much larger. Library construction relied on 5' RACE. Sequencer: Illumina HiSeq 2500. A second PCR of about 6 to 12 cycles was run with a J-beta primer mix and a sample-barcoded 5' primer. A template-switch 5' adaptor carrying 12 random nucleotides introduced a unique molecular identifier onto each TCR beta cDNA molecule. Each sample yielded at least 3 million CDR3-containing paired-end reads. The Mint cDNA synthesis kit, primed by a TRBC-specific oligonucleotide, was used to synthesize first-strand cDNA from all RNA. Following uracil-DNA glycosylase treatment, all cDNA underwent a first 18-cycle PCR with the universal primers M1SS and BC2_uni_R. From the authors' description of their analysis: Normalization of each sample was performed by random selection of 1 million high-quality reads, each carrying a distinct molecular identifier. Reads sharing molecular identifiers were discarded rather than binned into consensus sequences. MiTCR, run with a Q25 quality threshold and the strictest error-elimination algorithm, handled CDR3 identification, clonotype clustering and error correction. A nonparametric unseen species model using Euler transformation provided a lower-bound estimate of total TCR beta diversity. The raw public data were reprocessed by TCRdb itself: fastp quality trimming at Q25, MiXCR clonotype calling, in-frame beta chains only. Identical CDR3 proteins give one entry, which carries the most common genes and DNA. The V and J calls shown here were made by TCRdb, not taken from the authors' results. The sample yields more than 900,000 distinct CDR3 sequences; 25% were counted once. The ten largest make up around 0.75% of the sample.

The germline V gene provides CDR1 SGHDN and CDR2 FVKESK. The CDR3, cysteine through phenylalanine, is 15 amino acids long. Left in the record is the CDR3 DNA by itself, 45 bases read in frame from the first base. Trimming at the junction amounts to 4 bases on V and 0 bases on J, and the germline ends lie 10 bases apart. The donors were roughly 40 Caucasian individuals from Russia, aged roughly 6 to 100 years, who were systemically healthy. Around 10 milliliters of peripheral blood were drawn from each donor into EDTA-treated Vacutainer tubes. PBMCs were isolated by Ficoll-Paque density-gradient centrifugation, with at least 7 million obtained per sample. Total RNA was extracted from PBMCs with Trizol reagent, with at least 6 micrograms obtained per sample. For every donor, an aliquot of PBMCs went through flow cytometry to measure the percentages of naive CD45RAhigh/CD27high T cells. The same sample was also studied in work on T cells of mothers and their children. As the second study states: Nine systemically healthy Caucasian individuals, comprising three mothers and their six children, were included as donors. cDNA synthesis used all of the extracted RNA, with 1.5 ug of RNA in each 15 ul reaction. In the second PCR, the M1S primer added sample barcodes and 2-4 random nucleotides. Over 10 million TCR beta CDR3 reads came from each mother, compared with some 3 million reads from each child. Thymic selection similarly shapes TCR recombination output in related and unrelated pairs, with minor effect from inherited differences. Normalized repertoire overlap in related mother-child pairs was always slightly higher than in unrelated mother-child pairs, but the difference was never significant. Persistent microchimeric T cell clones were not detected, at a sensitivity of 95 to 100 clones per million clonotypes. In the study, deep NGS was used to compare the TCR beta repertoires of mothers and children, and features distinguishing related mother-child pairs from unrelated individuals were sought. The mean age was approximately 41 +/- 4 years for the mothers and around 10 +/- 4 years for the children. After adapters were ligated using NEBNext reagents, the libraries underwent 100+100 nt paired-end sequencing on an Illumina HiSeq 2000. Mother and child libraries were prepared a month apart and sequenced in separate runs to prevent cross-contamination. For each donor, between about 500,000 and 2,200,000 distinct TCR beta clonotypes were identified. Naive TCR beta clonotypes were estimated from low-frequency clonotypes matched to each donor's FACS-determined naive share, without sorting.

What was sequenced was blood. This TCR was recovered from a girl aged 2-10 years in good health. Rearrangement joined TRBV14 to TRBJ1-3; the D gene assignment is ambiguous. At the DNA level, the sequence is TGTGCCAGCAGCCCACAACAGAACTCTGGAAACACCATATATTTT. It is translated as CASSPQQNSGNTIYF.